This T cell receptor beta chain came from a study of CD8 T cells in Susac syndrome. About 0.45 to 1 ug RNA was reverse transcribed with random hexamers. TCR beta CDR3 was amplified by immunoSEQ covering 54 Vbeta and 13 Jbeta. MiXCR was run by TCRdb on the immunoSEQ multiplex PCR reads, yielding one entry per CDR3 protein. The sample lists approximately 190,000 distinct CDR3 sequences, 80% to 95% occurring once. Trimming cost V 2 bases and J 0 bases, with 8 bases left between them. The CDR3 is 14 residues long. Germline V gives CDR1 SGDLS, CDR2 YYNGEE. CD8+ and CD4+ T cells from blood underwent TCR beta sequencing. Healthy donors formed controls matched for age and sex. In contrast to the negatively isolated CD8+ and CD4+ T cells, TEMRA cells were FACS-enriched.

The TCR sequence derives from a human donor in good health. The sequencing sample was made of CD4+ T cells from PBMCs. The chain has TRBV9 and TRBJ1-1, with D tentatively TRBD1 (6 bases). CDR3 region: CASSVRQVNTEAFF. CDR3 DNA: TGTGCCAGCAGCGTTCGACAGGTGAACACTGAAGCTTTCTTT.